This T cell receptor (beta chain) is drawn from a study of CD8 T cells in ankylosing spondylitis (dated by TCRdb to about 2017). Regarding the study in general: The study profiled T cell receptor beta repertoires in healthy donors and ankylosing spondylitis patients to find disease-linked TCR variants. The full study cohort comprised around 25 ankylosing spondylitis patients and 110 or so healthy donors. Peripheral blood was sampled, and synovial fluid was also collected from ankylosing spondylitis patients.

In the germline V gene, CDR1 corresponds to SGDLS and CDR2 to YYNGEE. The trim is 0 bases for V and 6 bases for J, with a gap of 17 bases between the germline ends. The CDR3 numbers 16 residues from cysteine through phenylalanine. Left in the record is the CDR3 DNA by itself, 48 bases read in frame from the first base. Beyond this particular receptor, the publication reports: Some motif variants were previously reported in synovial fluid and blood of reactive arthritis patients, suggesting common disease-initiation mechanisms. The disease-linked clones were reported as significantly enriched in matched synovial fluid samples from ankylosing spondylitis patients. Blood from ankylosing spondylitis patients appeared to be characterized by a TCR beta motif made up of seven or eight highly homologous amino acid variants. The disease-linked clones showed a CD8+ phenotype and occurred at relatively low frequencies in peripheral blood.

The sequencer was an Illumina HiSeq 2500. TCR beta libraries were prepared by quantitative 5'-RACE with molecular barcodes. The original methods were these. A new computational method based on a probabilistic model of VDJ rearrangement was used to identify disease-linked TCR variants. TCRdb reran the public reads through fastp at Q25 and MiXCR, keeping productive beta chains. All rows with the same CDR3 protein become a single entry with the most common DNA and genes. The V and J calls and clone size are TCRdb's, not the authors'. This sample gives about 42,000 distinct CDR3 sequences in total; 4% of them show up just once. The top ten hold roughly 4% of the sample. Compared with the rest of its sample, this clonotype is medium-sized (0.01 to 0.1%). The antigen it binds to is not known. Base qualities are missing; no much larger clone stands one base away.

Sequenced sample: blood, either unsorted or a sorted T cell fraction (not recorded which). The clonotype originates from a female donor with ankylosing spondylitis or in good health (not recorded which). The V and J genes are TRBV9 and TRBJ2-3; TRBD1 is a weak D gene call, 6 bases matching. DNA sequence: TGTGCCAGCAGCGTAGAGACAGGTGTGATGTGGGATACGCAGTATTTT. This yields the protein CASSVETGVMWDTQYF. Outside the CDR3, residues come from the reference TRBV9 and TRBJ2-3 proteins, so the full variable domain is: DSGVTQTPKHLITATGQRVTLRCSPRSGDLSVYWYQQSLDQGLQFLIQYYNGEERAKGNILERFSAQQFPDLHSELNLSSLELGDSALYFCASSVETGVMWDTQYFGPGTRLTVL.